The sequence of this TCR beta chain was determined in a study of blood T cells in healthy people across ages. Next came a second PCR, run for about 7 to 12 cycles, which used a sample-barcoded 5' primer along with a J-beta primer mix. TCRdb redid the calling of the 5' RACE reads with MiXCR, one entry per CDR3 protein. The sample lists about 760,000 distinct CDR3 sequences, approximately 25% seen once, with 8% to 10% in the top ten. The CDR3 runs 14 residues. With 0 bases removed from V and 4 bases from J, the gap between germline ends came to 10 bases. Germline V gene lookup returns CDR1 SGDLS and CDR2 YYNGEE. This clonotype has just a few counts. These data were also filed under a second study, of T cells of mothers and their children.

This sequence joins TRBV9 and TRBJ2-5; no clear D. This TCR was sampled from a boy aged 10-17 years in good health. Sequencing was done on a sample of blood. The CDR3 bases are TGTGCCAGCAGCGTAGACCTAGGTGGAGAGACCCAGTACTTC. Translation gives CASSVDLGGETQYF.